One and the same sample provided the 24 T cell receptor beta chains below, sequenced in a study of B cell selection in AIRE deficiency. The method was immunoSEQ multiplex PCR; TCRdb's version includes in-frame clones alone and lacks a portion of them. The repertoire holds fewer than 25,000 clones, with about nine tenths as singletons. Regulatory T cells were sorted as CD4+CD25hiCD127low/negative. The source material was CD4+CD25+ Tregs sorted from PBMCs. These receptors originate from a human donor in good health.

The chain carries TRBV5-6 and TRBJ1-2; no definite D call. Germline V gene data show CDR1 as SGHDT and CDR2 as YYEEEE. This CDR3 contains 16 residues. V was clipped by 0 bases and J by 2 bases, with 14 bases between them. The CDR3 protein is CASSLVFGGQNYGYTF. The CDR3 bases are TGTGCCAGCAGCTTGGTCTTTGGCGGCCAAAACTATGGCTACACCTTC.

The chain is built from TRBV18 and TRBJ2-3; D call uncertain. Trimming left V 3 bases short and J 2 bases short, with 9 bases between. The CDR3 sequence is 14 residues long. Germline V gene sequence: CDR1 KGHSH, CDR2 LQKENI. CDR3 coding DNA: TGTGCCAGCTCACCTATCCGGACCACAGATACGCAGTATTTT. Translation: CASSPIRTTDTQYF.

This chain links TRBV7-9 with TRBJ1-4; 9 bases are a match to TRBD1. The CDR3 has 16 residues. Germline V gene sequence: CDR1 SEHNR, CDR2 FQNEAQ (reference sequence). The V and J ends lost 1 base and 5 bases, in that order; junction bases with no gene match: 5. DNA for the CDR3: TGTGCCAGCAGCTTAGAACCGGGACAGGGAAATGAAAAACTGTTTTTT. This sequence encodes CASSLEPGQGNEKLFF.

The CDR3 loop reads CASSGGQGPSNYGYTF. CDR3 nucleotides: TGTGCCAGCAGCGGGGGACAGGGCCCGTCTAACTATGGCTACACCTTC. The chain couples TRBV9 to TRBJ1-2; 9 bases match TRBD1. Germline trimming cut 3 bases from V and 0 bases from J; bases unmatched to any gene: 6. This CDR3 is 16 amino acids long. Germline V lookup: CDR1 SGDLS, CDR2 YYNGEE.

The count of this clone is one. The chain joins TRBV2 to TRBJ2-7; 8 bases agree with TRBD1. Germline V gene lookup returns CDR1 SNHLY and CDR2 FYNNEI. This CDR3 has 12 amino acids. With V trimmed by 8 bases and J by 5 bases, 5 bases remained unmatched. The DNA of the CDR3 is TGTGCCAGCGGGGGACAGGTACACGAGCAGTACTTC. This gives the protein CASGGQVHEQYF.

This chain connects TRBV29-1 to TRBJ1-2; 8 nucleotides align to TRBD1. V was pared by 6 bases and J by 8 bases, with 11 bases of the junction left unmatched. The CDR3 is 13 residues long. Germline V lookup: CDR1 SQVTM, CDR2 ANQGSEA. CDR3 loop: CSVRRQGLGGYTF. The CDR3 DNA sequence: TGCAGCGTGAGGAGACAGGGGTTAGGGGGCTACACCTTC.

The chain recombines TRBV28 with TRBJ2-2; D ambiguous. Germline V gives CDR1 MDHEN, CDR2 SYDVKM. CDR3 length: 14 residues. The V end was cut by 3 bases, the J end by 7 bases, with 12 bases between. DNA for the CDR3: TGTGCCAGCAGTTTCTCCGATCTGAGCGGGGAGCTGTTTTTT. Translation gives CASSFSDLSGELFF. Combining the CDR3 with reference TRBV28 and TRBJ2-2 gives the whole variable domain DVKVTQSSRYLVKRTGEKVFLECVQDMDHENMFWYRQDPGLGLRLIYFSYDVKMKEKGDIPEGYSVSREKKERFSLILESASTNQTSMYLCASSFSDLSGELFFGEGSRLTVL.

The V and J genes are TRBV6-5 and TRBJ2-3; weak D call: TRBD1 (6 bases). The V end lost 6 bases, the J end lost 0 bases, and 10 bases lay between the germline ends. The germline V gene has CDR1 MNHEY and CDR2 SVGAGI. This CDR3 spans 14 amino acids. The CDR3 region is CASSVRGSTDTQYF. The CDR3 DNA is TGTGCCAGCAGCGTCAGGGGAAGCACAGATACGCAGTATTTT.

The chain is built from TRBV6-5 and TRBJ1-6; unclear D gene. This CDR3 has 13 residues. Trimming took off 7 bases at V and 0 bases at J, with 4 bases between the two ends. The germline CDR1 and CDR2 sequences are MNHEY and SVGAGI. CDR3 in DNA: TGTGCCAGCATTGGCTCCTATAATTCACCCCTCCACTTT. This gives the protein CASIGSYNSPLHF.

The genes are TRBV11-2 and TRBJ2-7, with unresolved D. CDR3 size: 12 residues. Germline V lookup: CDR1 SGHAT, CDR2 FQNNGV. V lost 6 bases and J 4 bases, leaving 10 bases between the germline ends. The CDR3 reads CASSPSLYEQYF. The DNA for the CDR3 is TGTGCCAGCAGTCCATCACTTTACGAGCAGTACTTC.

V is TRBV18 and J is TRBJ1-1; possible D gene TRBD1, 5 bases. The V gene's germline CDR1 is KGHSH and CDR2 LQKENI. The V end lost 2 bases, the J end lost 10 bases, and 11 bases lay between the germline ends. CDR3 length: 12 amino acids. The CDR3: CASSPWDRRAFF. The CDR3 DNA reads TGTGCCAGCTCACCATGGGACCGGCGAGCTTTCTTT.

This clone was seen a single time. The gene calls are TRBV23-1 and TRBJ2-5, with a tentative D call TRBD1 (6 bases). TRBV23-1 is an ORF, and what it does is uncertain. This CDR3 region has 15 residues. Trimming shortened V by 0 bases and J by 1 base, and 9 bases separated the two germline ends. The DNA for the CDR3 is TGCGCCAGCAGTCAATCGTACAGGGCCCAAGAGACCCAGTACTTC. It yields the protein CASSQSYRAQETQYF.

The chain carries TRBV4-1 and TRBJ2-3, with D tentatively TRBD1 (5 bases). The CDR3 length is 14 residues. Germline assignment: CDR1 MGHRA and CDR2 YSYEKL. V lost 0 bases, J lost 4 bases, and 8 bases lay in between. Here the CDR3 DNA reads TGCGCCAGCAGCCAAGAGGGGCAGGCAGATACGCAGTATTTT. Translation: CASSQEGQADTQYF.

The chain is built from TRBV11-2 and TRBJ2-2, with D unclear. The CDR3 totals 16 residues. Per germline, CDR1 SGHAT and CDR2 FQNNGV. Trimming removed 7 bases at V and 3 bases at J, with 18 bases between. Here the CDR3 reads CASTWVSSGYTGELFF. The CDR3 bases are TGTGCCAGCACTTGGGTTTCCTCGGGCTACACCGGGGAGCTGTTTTTT.

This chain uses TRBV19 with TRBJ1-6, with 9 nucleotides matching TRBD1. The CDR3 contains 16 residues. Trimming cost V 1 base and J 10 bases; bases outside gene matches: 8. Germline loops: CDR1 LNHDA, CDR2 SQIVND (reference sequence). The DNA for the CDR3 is TGTGCCAGTAGTATAGGGGCGACAGGGGGTTTCTCACCCCTCCACTTT. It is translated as CASSIGATGGFSPLHF.

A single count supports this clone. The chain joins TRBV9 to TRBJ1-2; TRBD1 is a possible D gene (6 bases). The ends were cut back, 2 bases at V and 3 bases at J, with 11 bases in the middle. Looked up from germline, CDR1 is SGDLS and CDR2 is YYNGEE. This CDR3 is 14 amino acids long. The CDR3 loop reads CASSVGRGYYGYTF. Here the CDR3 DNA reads TGTGCCAGCAGCGTCGGCAGGGGCTACTATGGCTACACCTTC.

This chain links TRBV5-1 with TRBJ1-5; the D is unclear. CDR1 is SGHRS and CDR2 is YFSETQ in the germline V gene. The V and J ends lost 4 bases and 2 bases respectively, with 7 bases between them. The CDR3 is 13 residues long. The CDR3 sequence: CASSPGGNQPQHF. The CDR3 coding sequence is TGCGCCAGCAGCCCCGGGGGCAATCAGCCCCAGCATTTT.

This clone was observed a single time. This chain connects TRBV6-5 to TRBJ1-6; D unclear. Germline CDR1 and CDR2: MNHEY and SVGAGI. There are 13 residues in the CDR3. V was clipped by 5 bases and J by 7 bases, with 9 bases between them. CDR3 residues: CASSVSGNSPLHF. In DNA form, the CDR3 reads TGTGCCAGCAGTGTTAGTGGGAATTCACCCCTCCACTTT.

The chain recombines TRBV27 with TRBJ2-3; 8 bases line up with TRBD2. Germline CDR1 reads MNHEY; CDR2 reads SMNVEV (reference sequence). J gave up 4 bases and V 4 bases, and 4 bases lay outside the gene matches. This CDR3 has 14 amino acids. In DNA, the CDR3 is TGTGCCAGCAGTTGGGGGACTAGTGCAGATACGCAGTATTTT. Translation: CASSWGTSADTQYF.

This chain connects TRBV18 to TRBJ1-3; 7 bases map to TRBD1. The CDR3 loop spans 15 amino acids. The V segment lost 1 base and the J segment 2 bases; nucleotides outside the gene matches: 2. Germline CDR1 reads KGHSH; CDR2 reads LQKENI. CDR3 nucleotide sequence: TGTGCCAGCTCACCACAGGGGGCGCCTGGAAACACCATATATTTT. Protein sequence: CASSPQGAPGNTIYF. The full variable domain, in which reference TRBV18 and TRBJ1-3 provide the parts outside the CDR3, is NAGVMQNPRHLVRRRGQEARLRCSPMKGHSHVYWYRQLPEEGLKFMVYLQKENIIDESGMPKERFSAEFPKEGPSILRIQQVVRGDSAAYFCASSPQGAPGNTIYFGEGSWLTVV.

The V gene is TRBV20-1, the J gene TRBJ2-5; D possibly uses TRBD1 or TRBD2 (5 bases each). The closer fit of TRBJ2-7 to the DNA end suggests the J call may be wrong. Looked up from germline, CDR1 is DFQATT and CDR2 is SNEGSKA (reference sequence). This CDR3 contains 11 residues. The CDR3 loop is CSAGEVHEQYF. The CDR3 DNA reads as TGCAGTGCGGGGGAAGTCCACGAGCAGTACTTC.

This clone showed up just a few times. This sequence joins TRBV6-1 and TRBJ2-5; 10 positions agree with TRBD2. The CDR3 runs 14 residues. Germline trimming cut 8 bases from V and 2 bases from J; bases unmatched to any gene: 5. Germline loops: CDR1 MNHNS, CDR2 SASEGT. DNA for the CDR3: TGTGCCAGCTGTTGGGGACTAGCGCAAGAGACCCAGTACTTC. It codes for CASCWGLAQETQYF.

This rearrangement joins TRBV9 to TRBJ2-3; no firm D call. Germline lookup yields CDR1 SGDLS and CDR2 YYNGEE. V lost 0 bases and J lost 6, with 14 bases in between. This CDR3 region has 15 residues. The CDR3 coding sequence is TGTGCCAGCAGCGTAGTAGGAATAGCCGCGGATACGCAGTATTTT. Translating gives CASSVVGIAADTQYF.

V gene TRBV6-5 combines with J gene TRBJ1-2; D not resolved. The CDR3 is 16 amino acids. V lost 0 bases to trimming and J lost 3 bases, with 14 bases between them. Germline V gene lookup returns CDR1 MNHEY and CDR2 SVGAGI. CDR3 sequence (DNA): TGTGCCAGCAGTTACTCGACTCCGGAACATCACTATGGCTACACCTTC. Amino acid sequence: CASSYSTPEHHYGYTF.